The sequence of this T cell receptor beta chain was determined in a study of T cells in Graves' hyperthyroidism and ophthalmopathy. Study-wide results and caveats: Most clonotypes expanded in the thyroid (above 0.001) were also present in blood. Ophthalmopathy was separated from stable hyperthyroidism by a 13 V-J model.

Every diagnosis used clinical symptoms, serum thyroxine and TRAb, thyroid ultrasound and orbital computed tomography. Amplified regions were TCR beta CDR3 sequences from RNA transcripts. The study used the HTBI primer set for a first-round RT-PCR of the TCR CDR3. MiXCR, run by TCRdb on the multiplex PCR reads, gives a single entry per CDR3 protein. The sample includes about 500,000 distinct CDR3 sequences, 46% of them seen just once. About this clonotype itself: Its antigen remains unidentified.

What was sequenced was peripheral blood or thyroid tissue (not recorded which). The TCR comes from an adult woman with Graves' disease, either hyperthyroidism or ophthalmopathy (not recorded which).

The CDR3 DNA is TGCAGCGCCGAGGGACTAGCGGGAGGGCGCGAGCAGTTCTTC. It yields the protein CSAEGLAGGREQFF. The chain combines TRBV29-1 with TRBJ2-7; 16 bases match TRBD2. The assigned J gene may be wrong: the sequence end matches TRBJ2-1 better. Germline V gene sequence: CDR1 SQVTM, CDR2 ANQGSEA. CDR3 length: 14 residues.